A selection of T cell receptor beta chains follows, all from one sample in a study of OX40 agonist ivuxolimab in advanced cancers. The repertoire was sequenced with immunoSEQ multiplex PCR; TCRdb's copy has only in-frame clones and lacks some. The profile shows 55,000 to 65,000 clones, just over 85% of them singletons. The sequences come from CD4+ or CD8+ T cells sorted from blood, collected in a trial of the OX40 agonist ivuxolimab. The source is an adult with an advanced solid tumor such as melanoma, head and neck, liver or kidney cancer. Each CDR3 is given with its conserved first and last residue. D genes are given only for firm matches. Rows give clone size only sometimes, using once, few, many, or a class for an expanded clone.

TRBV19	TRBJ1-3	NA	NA	TGTGCCAGTAGTATAGATCGACAGAGAAGCTCTGGAAACACCATATATTTT	CASSIDRQRSSGNTIYF
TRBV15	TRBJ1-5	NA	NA	TGTGCCACCAGCAGAGATTCAGGAGAGGAGAAGCCCCAGCATTTT	CATSRDSGEEKPQHF
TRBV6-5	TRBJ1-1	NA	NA	TGTGCCAGCAGTTACTCTAGACAATTTGAAGCTTTCTTT	CASSYSRQFEAFF
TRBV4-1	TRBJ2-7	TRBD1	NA	TGCGCCAGCAGCTACCTTGGACAGGCCACCTACGAGCAGTACTTC	CASSYLGQATYEQYF
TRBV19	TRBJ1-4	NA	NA	TGTGCCAGTAGTAGCCCAGGCGGTCAGCGGGAAAAACTGTTTTTT	CASSSPGGQREKLFF
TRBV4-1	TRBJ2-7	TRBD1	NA	TGCGCCAGCAGCCAGGGACAGGGCCCCTCCTACGAGCAGTACTTC	CASSQGQGPSYEQYF
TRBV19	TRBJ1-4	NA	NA	TGTGCCAGTAGTACGGGGAGCATCAATGAAAAACTGTTTTTT	CASSTGSINEKLFF
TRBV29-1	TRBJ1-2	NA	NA	TGCAGCGTTGCTTCAAACCATGGCTACACCTTC	CSVASNHGYTF
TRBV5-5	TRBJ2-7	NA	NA	TGTGCCAGCAGGCTCGGACAGCCCACCTACGAGCAGTACTTC	CASRLGQPTYEQYF
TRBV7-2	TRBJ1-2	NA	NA	TGTGCCAGCAACTTTCGGACGTGGCAGGGTGAGGTTAACTATGGCTACACCTTC	CASNFRTWQGEVNYGYTF
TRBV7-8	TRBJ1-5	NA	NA	TGTGCCAGCAGCCAGTGGACGAATAGCAATCAGCCCCAGCATTTT	CASSQWTNSNQPQHF
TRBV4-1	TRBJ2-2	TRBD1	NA	TGCGCCAGCAGCCGCCGACAGGGGAACACCGGGGAGCTGTTTTTT	CASSRRQGNTGELFF
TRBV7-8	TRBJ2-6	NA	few	TGTGCCAGCAGCCCCACCCCCCTCTCTGGGGCCAACGTCCTGACTTTC	CASSPTPLSGANVLTF
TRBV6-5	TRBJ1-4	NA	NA	TGTGCCAGCAGTTACTCGATAACCGCCAATGAAAAACTGTTTTTT	CASSYSITANEKLFF
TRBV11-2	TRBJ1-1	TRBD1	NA	TGTGCCAGCAGCTTAGAAGGGGACAGGGGGGTGAACACTGAAGCTTTCTTT	CASSLEGDRGVNTEAFF
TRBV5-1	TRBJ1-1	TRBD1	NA	TGCGCCAGCAGCCCCAGGACAGGGAGCGACACTGAAGCTTTCTTT	CASSPRTGSDTEAFF
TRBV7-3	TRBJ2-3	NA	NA	TGTGCCAGCAGCCTTTCCTCTAGCACAGATACGCAGTATTTT	CASSLSSSTDTQYF
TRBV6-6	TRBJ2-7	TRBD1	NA	TGTGCCAGCAGTTACTCGACAGGGGGGTACGAGCAGTACTTC	CASSYSTGGYEQYF
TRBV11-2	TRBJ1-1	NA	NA	TGTGCCAGCAGCTTCGGTCCATCCCGCATGGAGGCTTTCTTT	CASSFGPSRMEAFF
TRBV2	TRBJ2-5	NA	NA	TGTGCCAGCAGTGAGTTTCGGGGCCCCCAAGAGACCCAGTACTTC	CASSEFRGPQETQYF
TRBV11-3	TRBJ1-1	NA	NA	TGTGCCAGCAGCTTAGGCCGGGGCACTGAAGCTTTCTTT	CASSLGRGTEAFF
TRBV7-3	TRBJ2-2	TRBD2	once	TGTGCCAGCAGCCAAGGACTAGCGGGGGTCCGGGGCGGGGAGCTGTTTTTT	CASSQGLAGVRGGELFF
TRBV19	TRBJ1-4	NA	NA	TGTGCCAGTAGTGATTGGCGCGGACAGAATAATGAAAAACTGTTTTTT	CASSDWRGQNNEKLFF
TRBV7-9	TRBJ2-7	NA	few	TGTGCCAGCAGCCCCAATCAGGGACAGCAGTACTTC	CASSPNQGQQYF
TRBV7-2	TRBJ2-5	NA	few	TGTGCCAGCAGCTATGGTGGAATGGAGACCCAGTACTTC	CASSYGGMETQYF
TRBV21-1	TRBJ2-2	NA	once	TGTGCCAGTCGAGGACAGGGGGGTGCCACCGGGGAGCTGTTTTTT	CASRGQGGATGELFF
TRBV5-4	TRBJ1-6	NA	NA	TGTGCCAGCAGCTTGGATCCCAATTCACCCCTCCACTTT	CASSLDPNSPLHF
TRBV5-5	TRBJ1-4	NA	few	TGTGCCAGCAGCTCTGGGACTAATGAAAAACTGTTTTTT	CASSSGTNEKLFF
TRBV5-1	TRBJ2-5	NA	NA	TGCGCCAGCAGCTTGTCACAGCCCCAAGAGACCCAGTACTTC	CASSLSQPQETQYF
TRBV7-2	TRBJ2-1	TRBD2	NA	TGTGCCAGCAGCTCCAAGGGAGGACTAGCGGGGGGGCGCAATGAGCAGTTCTTC	CASSSKGGLAGGRNEQFF
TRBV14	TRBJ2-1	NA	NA	TGTGCCAGCAGCCAAGCCAGGAAGCAGTTCTTC	CASSQARKQFF
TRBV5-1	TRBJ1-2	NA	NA	TGCGCCAGCAGAGAGGACGGGTCCTACTATGGCTACACCTTC	CASREDGSYYGYTF
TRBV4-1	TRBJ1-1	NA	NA	TGCGCCAGCAGCCAAGATAGGGGGTTTGAAGCTTTCTTT	CASSQDRGFEAFF
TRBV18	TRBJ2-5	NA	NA	TGTGCCAGCTCACCACAGGACCCCGGGGAGACCCAGTACTTC	CASSPQDPGETQYF
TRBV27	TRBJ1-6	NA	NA	TGTGCCAGCAGTCCCCGCCAGGGGATGAATAATTCACCCCTCCACTTT	CASSPRQGMNNSPLHF
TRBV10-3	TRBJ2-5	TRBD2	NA	TGTGCCATCAGTGACCCGGGACTAGCGGGGGGGGAGACCCAGTACTTC	CAISDPGLAGGETQYF
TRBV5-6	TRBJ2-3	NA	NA	TGTGCCAGCAGCTTGAGGCACAGGGACACAGATACGCAGTATTTT	CASSLRHRDTDTQYF
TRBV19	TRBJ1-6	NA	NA	TGTGCCAGTAGTATCGGTCGGGGGGCAAGGTCACCCCTCCACTTT	CASSIGRGARSPLHF
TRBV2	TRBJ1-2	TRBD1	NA	TGTGCCAGCATCCGGGACAGGGTCCCGAATGGCTACACCTTC	CASIRDRVPNGYTF
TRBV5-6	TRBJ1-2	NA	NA	TGTGCCAGCAGCTTGTACGGGGGTATGTCCGGGGGCTACACCTTC	CASSLYGGMSGGYTF
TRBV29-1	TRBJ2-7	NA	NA	TGCAGCGTTGTGGCAGGCTCCTACGAGCAGTACTTC	CSVVAGSYEQYF
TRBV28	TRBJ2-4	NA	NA	TGTGCCAGCAGTTTCGCAGGGGCTGGGGTAGAGGCCAAAAACATTCAGTACTTC	CASSFAGAGVEAKNIQYF
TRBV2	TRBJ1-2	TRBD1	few	TGTGCCAGCACAAAGCAGACAGGGGCTAACTATGGCTACACCTTC	CASTKQTGANYGYTF
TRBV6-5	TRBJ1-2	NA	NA	TGTGCCAGCAGCCCGGACAGTCGGTATGGCTACACCTTC	CASSPDSRYGYTF
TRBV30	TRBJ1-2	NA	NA	TGTGCCTGGAGGGACAACTATGGCTACACCTTC	CAWRDNYGYTF
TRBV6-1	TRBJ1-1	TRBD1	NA	TGTGCCAGCAGTGCCCCTGACAGGGGATCCACTGAAGCTTTCTTT	CASSAPDRGSTEAFF
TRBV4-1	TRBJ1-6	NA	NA	TGCGCCAGCAGCCAAGATCGTGCGCTTTCACCCCTCCACTTT	CASSQDRALSPLHF
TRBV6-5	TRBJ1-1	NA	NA	TGTGCCAGCAGCACGAGGGGGGGTCGGAACACTGAAGCTTTCTTT	CASSTRGGRNTEAFF
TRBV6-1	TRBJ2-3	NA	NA	TGTGCCAGCAGTGCAGGGGCCTGGGATACGCAGTATTTT	CASSAGAWDTQYF